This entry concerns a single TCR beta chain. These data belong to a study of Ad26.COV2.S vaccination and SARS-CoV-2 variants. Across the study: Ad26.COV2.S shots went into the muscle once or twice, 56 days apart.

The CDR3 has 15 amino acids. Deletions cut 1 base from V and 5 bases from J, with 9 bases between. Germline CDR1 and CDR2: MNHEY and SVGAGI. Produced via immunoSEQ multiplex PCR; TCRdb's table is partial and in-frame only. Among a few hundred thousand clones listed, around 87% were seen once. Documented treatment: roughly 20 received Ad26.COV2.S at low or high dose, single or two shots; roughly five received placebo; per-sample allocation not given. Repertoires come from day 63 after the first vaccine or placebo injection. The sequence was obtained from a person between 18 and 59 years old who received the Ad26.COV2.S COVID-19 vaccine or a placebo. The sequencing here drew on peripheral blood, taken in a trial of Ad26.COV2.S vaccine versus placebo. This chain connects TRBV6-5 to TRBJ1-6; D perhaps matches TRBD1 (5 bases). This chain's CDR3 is CASSYFQGHNSPLHF. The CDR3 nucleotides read TGTGCCAGCAGTTACTTCCAGGGACATAATTCACCCCTCCACTTT.